The sequence of this TCR beta chain was determined in a study of monozygotic twins with inflammatory bowel disease (dated by TCRdb to 2018 to 2020). About the full investigation: The full study comprised 28 monozygotic twin pairs: nine German pairs (four IBD-concordant, five IBD-discordant) and 19 IBD-discordant Danish pairs. Each individual had, on average, about 151 000 unique TCRalpha sequences and 181 000 unique TCRbeta sequences available for analysis. The search for disease-associated traits relied mainly on comparing, within discordant pairs, IBD patients with their genetically identical healthy co-twins. What the research found in general, with its limitations: No single strong signal or clonotype linked to IBD turned up in the results, so the idea that one exists was not supported. Compared with healthy twins, IBD patients had fewer clonotypes in common with other individuals, a difference most pronounced in patients showing signs of disease activity. A decrease in TCRbeta repertoire diversity, as measured by inverse Simpson index, was observed in IBD patients compared with their healthy co-twins. Background noise and inter-individual variability may have been introduced into the repertoires by the differing immunosuppressive treatments among patients. The analysis was unable to tell different T cell subtypes apart. No difference in repertoire similarity was observed between concordant and discordant twins, possibly owing to limited statistical power.

The CDR3 measures 12 amino acids from cysteine to phenylalanine. No DNA is listed. Reading the germline V gene gives CDR1 SGHRS and CDR2 YFSETQ. Library method: 5' RACE. The input for every TCR library was around 4,000 ng of total RNA. For each sample, cDNA synthesis was carried out in eight separate reactions using SMARTScribe reverse transcriptase. During cDNA synthesis, unique molecular identifiers containing a 6-nucleotide sample barcode were introduced by template switching. TCRalpha and TCRbeta cDNA was amplified in two nested PCRs of about 17 and 10 cycles, and bead purification was carried out after each PCR. Before amplification, the cDNA was treated with uracil DNA-glycosylase and purified using the QIAquick PCR purification kit. The second PCR added Illumina TruSeq-compatible adapters along with sample-specific barcodes. Library quality and concentration were assessed using TapeStation and Qubit, and approximately 5 ng of each library was pooled. Pooled libraries were sequenced on an Illumina HiSeq2500 single-index Rapid Run with 2 x 100 bp reads and custom sequencing primers. On the study's bioinformatics: UMI-based consensus assembly with MiGEC version 1.2.6 was used to correct PCR and sequencing errors. MiXCR version 2.1.1 handled V(D)J alignment, clonotype assembly and CDR3 extraction. To normalise gene usage, clonotype sharing and MAIT/NKT TCR abundance, the analysis used the top 1000, 10 000 and 20 000 clonotypes per sample. After downsampling to 27 000 UMIs, diversity was calculated as the inverse Simpson index using the vegan R package. Statistical testing used paired Mann-Whitney U tests on the discordant twin pairs and applied Benjamini-Hochberg correction for multiple testing. TCRdb reprocessed the reads; each CDR3 protein sequence makes one entry, and DNA is unavailable. The V and J calls reflect TCRdb's pipeline rather than the authors' work. The sample's records list about 160,000 distinct CDR3 sequences. The ten largest clones take up 2.4% of the sample.

With respect to this clonotype: The antigen it recognizes is unknown.

From each donor, an approximately 2.6 ml peripheral blood sample was collected into PAXgene tubes and kept at -80 degrees C. Without T cell sorting, total RNA was isolated from whole blood using the PAXgene blood miRNA kit on an automated QIAcube. Deep TCRalpha and TCRbeta repertoire profiling with unique molecular barcoding was performed on peripheral blood of monozygotic twin pairs concordant or discordant for inflammatory bowel disease. Smoking habits were recorded for all twin pairs, and each individual was classified as a current, former or never smoker. This TCR derives from a human donor with ulcerative colitis or Crohn's disease, or a healthy co-twin of an affected twin (not recorded which). The sequence joins TRBV5-1 to TRBJ2-2. The sample was blood. The CDR3 region has the sequence CASSFYTGELFF.